The present entry profiles one TCR beta chain with its context. Its antigen is not known. This specimen belongs to a study of cytomegalovirus exposure and HLA in healthy donors. Study-level findings and limits: As a later analysis showed, a missense DCLRE1C variant was linked to trimming of TCR beta V- and J-genes. Because they were indistinguishable, some V segments, including TRBV6-2 and TRBV6-3, were excluded.

Germline lookup yields CDR1 MDHEN and CDR2 SYDVKM. Trimming stripped 8 bases from V and 2 bases from J, with 15 bases between. The CDR3 consists of 14 residues. PCR was performed using 60 Vbeta and 13 Jbeta primers. The repertoire was sequenced with immunoSEQ multiplex PCR; TCRdb's copy has only in-frame clones and lacks some. The sample holds roughly 190,000 clones, 79% seen once. This sequence was found in a woman aged 45-59 years in good health and CMV-seronegative. The sample was PBMCs. This chain joins TRBV28 and TRBJ1-2; TRBD1 might be the D (5 bases). DNA for the CDR3: TGTGCCAGCCGGGTCCCAGGGCTGAACTATGGCTACACCTTC. Its translation: CASRVPGLNYGYTF.